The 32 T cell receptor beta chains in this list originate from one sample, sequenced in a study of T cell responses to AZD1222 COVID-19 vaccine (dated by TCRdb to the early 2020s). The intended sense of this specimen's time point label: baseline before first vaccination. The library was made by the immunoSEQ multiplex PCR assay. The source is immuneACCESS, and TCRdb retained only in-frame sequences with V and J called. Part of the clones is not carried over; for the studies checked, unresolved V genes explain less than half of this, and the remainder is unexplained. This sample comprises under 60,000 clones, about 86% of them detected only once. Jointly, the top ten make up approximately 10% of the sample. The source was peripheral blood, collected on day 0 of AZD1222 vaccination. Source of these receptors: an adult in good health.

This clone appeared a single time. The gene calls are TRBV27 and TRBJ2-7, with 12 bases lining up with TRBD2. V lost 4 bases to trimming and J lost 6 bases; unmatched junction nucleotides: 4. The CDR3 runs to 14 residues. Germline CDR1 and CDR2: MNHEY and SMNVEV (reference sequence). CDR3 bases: TGTGCCAGCAGTTCCTGGACTAGCGGGGCCGAGCAGTACTTC. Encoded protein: CASSSWTSGAEQYF.

CDR3 amino acids: CASSYSRAANYGYTF. The DNA of the CDR3 is TGTGCCAGCAGTTACTCCCGGGCAGCTAACTATGGCTACACCTTC. The chain uses TRBV6-5 and TRBJ1-2; D gene uncertain. The germline V gene has CDR1 MNHEY and CDR2 SVGAGI. The V end lost 0 bases, the J end lost 0 bases, and 8 bases lay between the germline ends. This CDR3 comprises 15 residues.

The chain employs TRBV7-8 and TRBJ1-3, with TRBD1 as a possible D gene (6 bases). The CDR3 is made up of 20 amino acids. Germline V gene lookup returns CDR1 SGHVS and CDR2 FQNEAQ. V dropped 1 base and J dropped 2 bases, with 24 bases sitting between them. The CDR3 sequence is CASSLVFTGNSFGAGNTIYF. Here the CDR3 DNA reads TGTGCCAGCAGCTTAGTTTTTACAGGGAATTCCTTCGGGGCTGGAAACACCATATATTTT.

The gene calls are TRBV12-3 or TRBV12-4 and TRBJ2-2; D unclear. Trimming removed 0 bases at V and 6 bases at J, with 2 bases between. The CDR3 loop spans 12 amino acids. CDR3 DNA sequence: TGTGCCAGCAGTTTAGCTTCCGGGGAGCTGTTTTTT. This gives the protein CASSLASGELFF.

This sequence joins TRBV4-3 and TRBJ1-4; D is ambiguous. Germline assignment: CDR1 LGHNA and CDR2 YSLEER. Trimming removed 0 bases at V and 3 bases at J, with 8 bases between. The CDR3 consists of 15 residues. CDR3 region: CASSQDGSSNEKLFF. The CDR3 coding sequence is TGCGCCAGCAGCCAAGATGGGAGTTCTAATGAAAAACTGTTTTTT.

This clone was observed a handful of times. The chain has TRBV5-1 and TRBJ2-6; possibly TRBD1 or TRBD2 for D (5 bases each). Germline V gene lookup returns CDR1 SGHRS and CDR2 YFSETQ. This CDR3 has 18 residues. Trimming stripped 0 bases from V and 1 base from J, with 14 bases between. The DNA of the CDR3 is TGCGCCAGCAGCTTGGATTCGGGGCGAGGGTCTGGGGCCAACGTCCTGACTTTC. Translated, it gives CASSLDSGRGSGANVLTF.

The CDR3 DNA follows: TGCAGTGCTAGTCCAGGGGGGAACACCGGGGAGCTGTTTTTT. Translation: CSASPGGNTGELFF. This chain joins TRBV20-1 and TRBJ2-2, with 7 nucleotides matching TRBD1. CDR3 size: 14 residues. The V gene's germline CDR1 is DFQATT and CDR2 SNEGSKA (reference sequence). Trimming cost V 3 bases and J 1 base; bases outside gene matches: 2.

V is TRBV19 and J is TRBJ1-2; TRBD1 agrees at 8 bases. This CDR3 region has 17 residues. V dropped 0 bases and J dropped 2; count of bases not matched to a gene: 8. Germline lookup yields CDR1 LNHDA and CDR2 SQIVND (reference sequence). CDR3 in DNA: TGTGCCAGTAGTATAGATACGACAGGGGTCCTGAACTATGGCTACACCTTC. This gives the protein CASSIDTTGVLNYGYTF.

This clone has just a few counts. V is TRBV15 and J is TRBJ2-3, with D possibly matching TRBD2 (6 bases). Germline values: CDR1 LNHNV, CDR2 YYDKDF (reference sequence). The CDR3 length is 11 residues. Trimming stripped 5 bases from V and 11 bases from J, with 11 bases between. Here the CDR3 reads CATSGGWGQYF. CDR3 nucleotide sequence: TGTGCCACCAGCGGGGGGTGGGGGCAGTATTTT. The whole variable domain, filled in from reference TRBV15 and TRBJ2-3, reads DAMVIQNPRYQVTQFGKPVTLSCSQTLNHNVMYWYQQKSSQAPKLLFHYYDKDFNNEADTPDNFQSRRPNTSFCFLDIRSPGLGDTAMYLCATSGGWGQYFGPGTRLTVL.

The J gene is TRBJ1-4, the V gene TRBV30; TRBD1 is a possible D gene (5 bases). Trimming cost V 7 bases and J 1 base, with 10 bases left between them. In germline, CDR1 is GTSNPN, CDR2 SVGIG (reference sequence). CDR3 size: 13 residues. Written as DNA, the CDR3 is TGTGCCTACTCGGGGCAAACTAATGAAAAACTGTTTTTT. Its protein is CAYSGQTNEKLFF. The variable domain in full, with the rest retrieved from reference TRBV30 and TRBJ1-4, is SQTIHQWPATLVQPVGSPLSLECTVEGTSNPNLYWYRQAAGRGLQLLFYSVGIGQISSEVPQNLSASRPQDRQFILSSKKLLLSDSGFYLCAYSGQTNEKLFFGSGTQLSVL.

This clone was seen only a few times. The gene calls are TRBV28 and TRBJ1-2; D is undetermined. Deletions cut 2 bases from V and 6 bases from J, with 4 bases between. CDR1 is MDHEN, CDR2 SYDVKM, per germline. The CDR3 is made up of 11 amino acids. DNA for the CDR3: TGTGCCAGCAGTTTAACGGATGGCTACACCTTC. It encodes CASSLTDGYTF.

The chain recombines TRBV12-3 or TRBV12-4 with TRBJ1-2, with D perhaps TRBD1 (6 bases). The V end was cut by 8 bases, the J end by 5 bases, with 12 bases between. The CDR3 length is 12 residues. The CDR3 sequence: CASAQGGYGYTF. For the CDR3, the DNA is TGTGCCAGCGCACAAGGGGGATATGGCTACACCTTC.

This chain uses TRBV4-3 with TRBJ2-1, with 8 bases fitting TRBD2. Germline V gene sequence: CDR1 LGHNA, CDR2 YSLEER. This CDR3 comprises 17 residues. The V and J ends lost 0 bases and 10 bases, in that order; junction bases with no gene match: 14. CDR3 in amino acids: CASSQDTAGGPTGEQFF. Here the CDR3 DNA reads TGCGCCAGCAGCCAAGATACGGCGGGGGGACCCACGGGGGAGCAGTTCTTC.

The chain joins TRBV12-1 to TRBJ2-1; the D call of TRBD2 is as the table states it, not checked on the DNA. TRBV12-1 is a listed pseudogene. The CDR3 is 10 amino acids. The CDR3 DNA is TGTGCCAGCAGCCCGAATGAGCAGTTCTTC. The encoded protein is CASSPNEQFF.

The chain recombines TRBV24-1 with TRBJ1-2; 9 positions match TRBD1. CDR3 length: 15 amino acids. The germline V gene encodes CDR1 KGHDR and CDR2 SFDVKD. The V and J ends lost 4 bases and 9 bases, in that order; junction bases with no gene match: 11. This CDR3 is CATSESGQGRKSYTF. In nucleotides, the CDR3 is TGTGCCACCAGTGAGTCCGGACAGGGGAGAAAGAGCTACACCTTC.

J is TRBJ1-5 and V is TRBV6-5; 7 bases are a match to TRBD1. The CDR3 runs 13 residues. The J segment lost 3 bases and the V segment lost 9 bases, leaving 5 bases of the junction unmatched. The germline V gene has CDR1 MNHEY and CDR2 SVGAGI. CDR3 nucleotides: TGTGCCAGTGAGGGACAGATCAATCAGCCCCAGCATTTT. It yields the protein CASEGQINQPQHF.

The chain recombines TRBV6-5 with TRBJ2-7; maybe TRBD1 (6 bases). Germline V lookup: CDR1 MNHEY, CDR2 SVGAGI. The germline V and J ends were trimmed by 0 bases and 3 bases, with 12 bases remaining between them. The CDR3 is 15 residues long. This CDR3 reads CASSYSATGIYEQYF. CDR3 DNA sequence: TGTGCCAGCAGTTACTCTGCTACAGGGATCTACGAGCAGTACTTC.

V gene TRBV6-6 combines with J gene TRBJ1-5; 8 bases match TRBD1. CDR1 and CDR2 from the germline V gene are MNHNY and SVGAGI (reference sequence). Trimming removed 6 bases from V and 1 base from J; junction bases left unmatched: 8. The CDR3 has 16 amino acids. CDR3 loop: CASSRGQGKSNQPQHF. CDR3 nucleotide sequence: TGTGCCAGCAGCCGTGGACAGGGTAAGAGCAATCAGCCCCAGCATTTT.

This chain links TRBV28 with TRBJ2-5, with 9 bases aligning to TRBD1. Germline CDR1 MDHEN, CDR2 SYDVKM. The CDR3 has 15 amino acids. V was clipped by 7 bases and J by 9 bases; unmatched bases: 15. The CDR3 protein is CASIHTGTGPGAQYF. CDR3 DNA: TGTGCCAGCATCCACACCGGGACAGGGCCAGGGGCCCAGTACTTC.

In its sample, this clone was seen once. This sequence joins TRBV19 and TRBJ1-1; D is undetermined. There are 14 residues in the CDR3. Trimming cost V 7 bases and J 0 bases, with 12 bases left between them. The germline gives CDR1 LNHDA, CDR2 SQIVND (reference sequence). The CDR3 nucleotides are TGTGCCAGTAACCAAGGGCACATGAACACTGAAGCTTTCTTT. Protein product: CASNQGHMNTEAFF.

The CDR3 nucleotides read TGTGCCAGCAGTTCTAAGCGGGGTTACACCGGGGAGCTGTTTTTT. Translating it yields CASSSKRGYTGELFF. This rearrangement joins TRBV11-2 to TRBJ2-2, with 7 positions matching TRBD2. This CDR3 comprises 15 residues. Germline V CDR1 and CDR2: SGHAT, FQNNGV. The V segment lost 6 bases and the J segment 3 bases; nucleotides outside the gene matches: 7.

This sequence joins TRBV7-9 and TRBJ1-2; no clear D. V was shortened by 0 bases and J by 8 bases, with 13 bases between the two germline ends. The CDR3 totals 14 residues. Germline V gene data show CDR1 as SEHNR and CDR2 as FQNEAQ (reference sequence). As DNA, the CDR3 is TGTGCCAGCAGCTTAGCGCGACCGTCCGGAGGCTACACCTTC. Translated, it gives CASSLARPSGGYTF.

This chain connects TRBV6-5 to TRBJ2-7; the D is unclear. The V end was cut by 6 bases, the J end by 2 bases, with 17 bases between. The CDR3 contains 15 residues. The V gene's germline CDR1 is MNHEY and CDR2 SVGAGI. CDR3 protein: CASRSSILSPYEQYF. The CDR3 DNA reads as TGTGCCAGCAGGTCCTCGATATTATCCCCCTACGAGCAGTACTTC.

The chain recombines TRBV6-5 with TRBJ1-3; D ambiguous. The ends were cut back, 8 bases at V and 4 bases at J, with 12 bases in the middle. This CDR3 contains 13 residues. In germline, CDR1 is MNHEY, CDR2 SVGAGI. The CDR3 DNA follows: TGTGCCAGCTCTGACCTCTTCGGAAACACCATATATTTT. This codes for CASSDLFGNTIYF.

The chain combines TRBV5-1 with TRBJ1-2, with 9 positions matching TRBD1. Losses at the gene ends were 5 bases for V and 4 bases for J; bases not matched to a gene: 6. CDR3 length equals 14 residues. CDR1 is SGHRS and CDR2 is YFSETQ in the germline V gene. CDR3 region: CASRPGTGTYGYTF. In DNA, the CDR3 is TGCGCCAGCAGACCCGGGACAGGGACCTATGGCTACACCTTC.

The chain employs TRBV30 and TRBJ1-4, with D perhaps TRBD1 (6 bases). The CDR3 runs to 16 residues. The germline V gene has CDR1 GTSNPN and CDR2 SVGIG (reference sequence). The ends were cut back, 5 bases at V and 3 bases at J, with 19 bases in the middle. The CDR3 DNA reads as TGTGCCTGGGCCCCTCTGGGGGCGAGGGCTAATGAAAAACTGTTTTTT. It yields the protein CAWAPLGARANEKLFF.

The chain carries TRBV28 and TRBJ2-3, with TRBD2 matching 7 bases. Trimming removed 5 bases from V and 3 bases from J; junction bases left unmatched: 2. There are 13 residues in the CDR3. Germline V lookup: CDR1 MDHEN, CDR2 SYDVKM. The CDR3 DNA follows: TGTGCCAGCAGTCCGGGGGGTACAGATACGCAGTATTTT. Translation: CASSPGGTDTQYF.

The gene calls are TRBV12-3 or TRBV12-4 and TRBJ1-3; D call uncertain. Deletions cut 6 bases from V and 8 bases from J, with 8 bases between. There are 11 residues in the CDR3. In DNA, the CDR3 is TGTGCCAGCAGGAGAAGTGACACCATATATTTT. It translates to CASRRSDTIYF.

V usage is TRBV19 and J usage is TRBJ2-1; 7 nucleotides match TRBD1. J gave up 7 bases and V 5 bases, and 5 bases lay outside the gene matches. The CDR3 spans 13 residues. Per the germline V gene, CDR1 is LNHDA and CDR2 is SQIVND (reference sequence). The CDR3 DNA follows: TGTGCCAGTAGTGATACAGGGGTAAATGAGCAGTTCTTC. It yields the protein CASSDTGVNEQFF.

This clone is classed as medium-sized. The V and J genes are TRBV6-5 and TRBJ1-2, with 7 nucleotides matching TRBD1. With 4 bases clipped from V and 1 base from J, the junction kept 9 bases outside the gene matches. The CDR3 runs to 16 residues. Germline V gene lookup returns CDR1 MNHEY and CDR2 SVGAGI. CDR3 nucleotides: TGTGCCAGCAGTTTAGCCACAGGGGTCGGTAACTATGGCTACACCTTC. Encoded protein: CASSLATGVGNYGYTF.

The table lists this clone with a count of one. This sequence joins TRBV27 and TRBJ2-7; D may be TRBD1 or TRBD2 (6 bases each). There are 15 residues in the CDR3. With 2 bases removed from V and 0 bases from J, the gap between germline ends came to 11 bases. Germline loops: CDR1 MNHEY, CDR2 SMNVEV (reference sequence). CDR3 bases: TGTGCCAGCAGTTTAGGAGGGACATTCTCCTACGAGCAGTACTTC. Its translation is CASSLGGTFSYEQYF.

CDR3 bases: TGTGCCAGCAGCTCCATTACGGATGAGCAGTTCTTC. It specifies CASSSITDEQFF. The chain uses TRBV11-3 and TRBJ2-1, with D unclear. V shed 4 bases and J shed 8 bases, with 9 bases lying between them. The CDR3 is 12 amino acids. The germline CDR1 and CDR2 sequences are SGHNT and YENEEA.